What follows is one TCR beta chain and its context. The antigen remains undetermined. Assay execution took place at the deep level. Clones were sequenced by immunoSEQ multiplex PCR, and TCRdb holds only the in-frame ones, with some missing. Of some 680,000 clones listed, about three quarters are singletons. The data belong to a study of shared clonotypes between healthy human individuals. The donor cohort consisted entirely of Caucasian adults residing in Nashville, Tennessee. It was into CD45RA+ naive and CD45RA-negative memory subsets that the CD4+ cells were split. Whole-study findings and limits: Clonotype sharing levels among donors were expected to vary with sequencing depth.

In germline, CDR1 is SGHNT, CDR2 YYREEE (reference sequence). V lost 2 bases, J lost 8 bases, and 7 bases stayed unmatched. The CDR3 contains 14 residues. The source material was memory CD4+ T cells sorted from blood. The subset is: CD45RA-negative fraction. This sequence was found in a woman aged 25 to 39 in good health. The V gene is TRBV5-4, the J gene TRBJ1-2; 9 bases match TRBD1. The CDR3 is CASSLRRTGDGYTF. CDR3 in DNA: TGTGCCAGCAGCTTAAGGAGGACAGGGGACGGCTACACCTTC.